These 5 T cell receptor beta chains were all obtained from the same sample, sequenced in a study of blood T cell repertoires in COVID-19. Using immunoSEQ multiplex PCR, the repertoire was profiled, and TCRdb retains in-frame clones only, with some absent. The sample yields fewer than 120,000 clones, around 90% seen once. The material sequenced was peripheral blood. The receptors shown here come from a woman in her fifties or sixties with acute or convalescent COVID-19.

The gene calls are TRBV27 and TRBJ2-2, with 9 bases identical to TRBD2. Germline-derived CDR1 and CDR2 are MNHEY and SMNVEV (reference sequence). V dropped 9 bases and J dropped 4; count of bases not matched to a gene: 3. This CDR3 region has 13 residues. The CDR3 DNA sequence: TGTGCCAGTCATAGCGGGAGCACCGGGGAGCTGTTTTTT. Protein product: CASHSGSTGELFF.

The V and J genes are TRBV19 and TRBJ2-1; the D gene is possibly TRBD2 (6 bases). V was shortened by 3 bases and J by 9 bases, with 18 bases between the two germline ends. The CDR3 is made up of 15 amino acids. Germline loops: CDR1 LNHDA, CDR2 SQIVND (reference sequence). CDR3 sequence (DNA): TGTGCCAGTAGTATGGTCGGGGGAGGACGAGGTGAGCAGTTCTTC. Translating gives CASSMVGGGRGEQFF.

The count of this clone is one. The sample carries other DNA sequences with the same CDR3. V and J are TRBV4-2 and TRBJ2-1; 7 bases are a match to TRBD1. This CDR3 has 15 residues. V lost 1 base, J lost 4 bases, and 4 bases stayed unmatched. Germline-derived CDR1 and CDR2 are LGHNA and YNFKEQ. CDR3 DNA: TGTGCCAGCAGCCAAGGACAGGGTGCATACAATGAGCAGTTCTTC. Translation gives CASSQGQGAYNEQFF.

This chain uses TRBV19 with TRBJ2-1, with 11 bases that match TRBD2. Germline V gene data show CDR1 as LNHDA and CDR2 as SQIVND (reference sequence). The J segment lost 5 bases and the V segment lost 3 bases, leaving 6 bases of the junction unmatched. This CDR3 spans 16 amino acids. CDR3 residues: CASSIPLAGVNNEQFF. CDR3 in DNA: TGTGCCAGTAGTATCCCACTAGCGGGAGTTAACAATGAGCAGTTCTTC.

The chain carries TRBV24-1 and TRBJ1-2; tentatively, D is TRBD1 (5 bases). CDR3 size: 13 residues. CDR1 and CDR2 from the germline V gene are KGHDR and SFDVKD. Trimming stripped 6 bases from V and 0 bases from J, with 7 bases between. The CDR3 region has the DNA TGTGCCACCAGTCCAGGGTCTAACTATGGCTACACCTTC. Amino acid sequence: CATSPGSNYGYTF.